A single sample is the source of the 21 T cell receptor beta chains below, sequenced in a study of CD8+ T cells in alopecia areata. Extracted RNA was reverse transcribed into cDNA, the sequencing template. Some clones are missing from TCRdb's copy, which holds only in-frame ones; the method was immunoSEQ multiplex PCR. The sample consists of about 120,000 clones, 55% to 60% of them appearing once. Treatment denoted: oral pan-JAK inhibitor, 5-10 mg twice daily. Sequencing used CD4+ T cells sorted from blood, obtained at week 24, from a patient treated with tofacitinib. The source is a human donor with alopecia areata.

The chain links TRBV9 to TRBJ2-7; 11 bases fit TRBD2. Germline trimming cut 0 bases from V and 6 bases from J; bases unmatched to any gene: 5. CDR1 and CDR2 (germline): SGDLS, YYNGEE. The CDR3 is 15 residues long. CDR3 residues: CASSVGVAGGREQYF. CDR3 sequence (DNA): TGTGCCAGCAGCGTAGGGGTAGCGGGGGGGCGCGAGCAGTACTTC.

The chain employs TRBV7-9 and TRBJ2-1; D not resolved. The CDR3 is made up of 15 amino acids. Germline CDR1 is SEHNR and CDR2 is FQNEAQ (reference sequence). V lost 7 bases and J lost 6, with 19 bases in between. CDR3 protein: CASTATGALRNEQFF. CDR3 DNA sequence: TGTGCCAGCACCGCCACTGGAGCACTGCGCAATGAGCAGTTCTTC.

This chain links TRBV2 with TRBJ2-5; D is uncertain. CDR3 length equals 11 residues. The germline gives CDR1 SNHLY, CDR2 FYNNEI. V gave up 4 bases and J gave up 5 bases, with 5 bases separating them. Written as DNA, the CDR3 is TGTGCCAGCAGTGTATTGGAGACCCAGTACTTC. Amino acids: CASSVLETQYF.

The chain has TRBV5-1 and TRBJ2-7; TRBD1 is a possible D gene (6 bases). CDR3 length: 16 residues. Germline V CDR1 and CDR2: SGHRS, YFSETQ. V was pared by 2 bases and J by 5 bases, with 20 bases between. CDR3 protein: CASSFAGALSSDEQYF. CDR3 sequence (DNA): TGCGCCAGCAGCTTCGCAGGGGCCCTGAGCTCGGACGAGCAGTACTTC.

The chain carries TRBV7-9 and TRBJ2-7; D is unresolved. Trimming took off 6 bases at V and 0 bases at J, with 6 bases between the two ends. Germline V gives CDR1 SEHNR, CDR2 FQNEAQ (reference sequence). The CDR3 totals 12 residues. The CDR3 sequence: CASSRSSYEQYF. The CDR3 nucleotides are TGTGCCAGCAGTCGAAGCTCCTACGAGCAGTACTTC.

This chain links TRBV29-1 with TRBJ1-4, with D possibly being TRBD1 (6 bases). This CDR3 has 13 residues. Germline V gene lookup returns CDR1 SQVTM and CDR2 ANQGSEA. Trimming removed 6 bases at V and 8 bases at J, with 16 bases between. The CDR3 DNA reads as TGCAGCGTCCAGGACAGCCGGATGGAAAAACTGTTTTTT. Its translation is CSVQDSRMEKLFF.

This chain links TRBV30 with TRBJ2-4, with D perhaps being TRBD1 or TRBD2 (5 bases each). The V gene lost 0 bases and the J gene lost 0 bases, with 9 bases spanning the gap. CDR1 is GTSNPN, CDR2 SVGIG, per germline (reference sequence). This CDR3 contains 15 residues. The CDR3 DNA reads TGTGCCTGGAGTGTAGGGACCGTAGCCAAAAACATTCAGTACTTC. This sequence encodes CAWSVGTVAKNIQYF.

This clone appeared a few times. The V gene is TRBV29-1, the J gene TRBJ2-3; 8 positions match TRBD1. Per the germline V gene, CDR1 is SQVTM and CDR2 is ANQGSEA. This CDR3 comprises 15 residues. V lost 7 bases and J lost 4; bases outside the gene matches: 13. The CDR3 loop reads CSGARQGRVADTQYF. CDR3 DNA: TGCAGCGGTGCGCGACAGGGGCGGGTCGCAGATACGCAGTATTTT.

This clone occurred a few times. The rearrangement uses TRBV7-2 and TRBJ2-4; D gene ambiguous. V shed 5 bases and J shed 0 bases, with 14 bases lying between them. This CDR3 comprises 16 residues. From germline, CDR1 is SGHTA and CDR2 FQGNSA. The CDR3 DNA is TGTGCCAGCAGCCCTTTCCCTAGGGCAGCCAAAAACATTCAGTACTTC. This translates into CASSPFPRAAKNIQYF.

The gene calls are TRBV7-2 and TRBJ2-6, with D maybe TRBD1 (6 bases). The V and J ends lost 5 bases and 0 bases respectively, with 8 bases between them. Germline CDR1 is SGHTA and CDR2 is FQGNSA. The CDR3 is made up of 15 amino acids. This CDR3 is CASSIQGSGANVLTF. The CDR3 DNA is TGTGCCAGCAGCATACAGGGCTCTGGGGCCAACGTCCTGACTTTC.

The V and J genes are TRBV7-8 and TRBJ2-1, with D possibly matching TRBD2 (5 bases). The CDR3 loop spans 17 amino acids. The V end lost 4 bases, the J end lost 4 bases, and 20 bases lay between the germline ends. The germline V gene encodes CDR1 SGHVS and CDR2 FQNEAQ. CDR3 in DNA: TGTGCCAGCAGCTCCCGCCGGGGATCACCTACGTACAATGAGCAGTTCTTC. Encoded protein: CASSSRRGSPTYNEQFF.

This clone was recorded only once. The chain carries TRBV7-2 and TRBJ1-1; 9 positions match TRBD1. Germline CDR1 and CDR2: SGHTA and FQGNSA. The V gene end was trimmed by 4 bases and the J gene end by 0 bases; junction bases not matched to a gene: 6. CDR3 size: 16 residues. The CDR3 sequence is CASSSRTGAMNTEAFF. As DNA, the CDR3 is TGTGCCAGCAGCTCAAGGACAGGGGCGATGAACACTGAAGCTTTCTTT.

This rearrangement joins TRBV27 to TRBJ2-1, with D possibly being TRBD1 (6 bases). CDR3 length: 16 residues. Germline lookup yields CDR1 MNHEY and CDR2 SMNVEV (reference sequence). Between the trimmed V and J ends, which lost 2 bases and 0 bases, there was a span of 11 bases. CDR3: CASSLQGPPSYNEQFF. CDR3 DNA: TGTGCCAGCAGTTTACAGGGGCCTCCCTCCTACAATGAGCAGTTCTTC.

This clone was seen a handful of times. The chain has TRBV7-2 and TRBJ2-5; D remains unclear. The germline V gene encodes CDR1 SGHTA and CDR2 FQGNSA. With 1 base removed from V and 6 bases from J, the gap between germline ends came to 12 bases. The CDR3 has 14 amino acids. In DNA, the CDR3 is TGTGCCAGCAGCTTAGGTGAATTGATACAGACCCAGTACTTC. Translated: CASSLGELIQTQYF.

The CDR3 is CASSLAGSTDTQYF. As DNA, the CDR3 is TGTGCCAGCAGTCTAGCGGGGAGCACAGATACGCAGTATTTT. The rearrangement joins TRBV25-1 to TRBJ2-3; 9 positions agree with TRBD2. V lost 5 bases to trimming and J lost 0 bases; unmatched junction nucleotides: 0. This CDR3 has 14 amino acids. In germline, CDR1 is MGHDK, CDR2 SYGVNS.

The J gene is TRBJ1-6, the V gene TRBV30; D remains unclear. The V end was cut by 7 bases, the J end by 4 bases, with 11 bases between. Germline-derived CDR1 and CDR2 are GTSNPN and SVGIG (reference sequence). CDR3 length equals 13 residues. CDR3 amino acids: CASGSGYNSPLHF. The CDR3 DNA reads TGTGCCTCGGGGAGCGGATATAATTCACCCCTCCACTTT.

This chain's CDR3 is CASRGTGSVTQYF. In DNA, the CDR3 is TGTGCCAGCAGGGGGACAGGGTCTGTGACCCAGTACTTC. The chain uses TRBV6-5 and TRBJ2-5; 9 bases match TRBD1. V shed 6 bases, J shed 7 bases, and the junction held 6 bases outside the gene matches. This CDR3 spans 13 amino acids. Germline V gene lookup returns CDR1 MNHEY and CDR2 SVGAGI.

V is TRBV18 and J is TRBJ2-6, with TRBD1 as a possible D gene (5 bases). The germline gives CDR1 KGHSH, CDR2 LQKENI. Trimming took 6 bases from V and 4 from J, leaving 22 bases between them. The CDR3 covers 18 residues. DNA of the CDR3: TGTGCCAGCTCCCCGCAAGGGGCCCCCCGAGCGGGGGCCAACGTCCTGACTTTC. Amino acid sequence: CASSPQGAPRAGANVLTF.

The J gene is TRBJ2-7, the V gene TRBV19; D is undetermined. Germline V gives CDR1 LNHDA, CDR2 SQIVND (reference sequence). The CDR3 runs to 13 residues. Trimming shortened V by 3 bases and J by 2 bases, and 8 bases separated the two germline ends. CDR3 amino acids: CASSIRPAYEQYF. As DNA, the CDR3 is TGTGCCAGTAGTATCCGACCCGCCTACGAGCAGTACTTC.

This clone was detected only a few times. The chain combines TRBV5-1 with TRBJ1-2; weak D call: TRBD1 (6 bases). Germline V CDR1 and CDR2: SGHRS, YFSETQ. The CDR3 consists of 15 residues. The V and J ends lost 1 base and 2 bases respectively, with 12 bases between them. The CDR3 spells CASSLYGGLNYGYTF. The CDR3 DNA reads TGCGCCAGCAGCTTGTACGGGGGGCTAAACTATGGCTACACCTTC.

This clone occurred once. This rearrangement joins TRBV6-1 to TRBJ2-1; TRBD1 aligns across 10 bases. Looked up from germline, CDR1 is MNHNS and CDR2 is SASEGT. V lost 1 base, J lost 4 bases, and 1 base stayed unmatched. This CDR3 has 15 amino acids. The CDR3 is CASSEGQGAYNEQFF. The CDR3, as DNA: TGTGCCAGCAGTGAAGGACAGGGGGCTTACAATGAGCAGTTCTTC.